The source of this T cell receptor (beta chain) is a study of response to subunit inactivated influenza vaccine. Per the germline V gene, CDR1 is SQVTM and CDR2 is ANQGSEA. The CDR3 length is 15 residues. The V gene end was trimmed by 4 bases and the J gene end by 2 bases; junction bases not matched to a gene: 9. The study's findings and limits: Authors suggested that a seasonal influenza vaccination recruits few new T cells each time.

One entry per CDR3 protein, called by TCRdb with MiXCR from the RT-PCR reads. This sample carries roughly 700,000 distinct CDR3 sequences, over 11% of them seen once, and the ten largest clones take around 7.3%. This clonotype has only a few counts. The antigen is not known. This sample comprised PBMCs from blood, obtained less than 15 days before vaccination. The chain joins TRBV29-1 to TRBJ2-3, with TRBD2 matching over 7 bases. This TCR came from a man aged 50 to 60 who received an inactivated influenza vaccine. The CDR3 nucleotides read TGCAGCGTTGCCTGGGCTAGCGGCATCACAGATACGCAGTATTTT. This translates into CSVAWASGITDTQYF.